The 31 T cell receptor beta chains in this list originate from one sample, sequenced in a study of breast tumors, draining lymph nodes, adjacent tissues. Axillary draining lymph nodes of breast cancer patients supplied the node samples. TCRdb reanalysed the multiplex PCR reads using MiXCR and keeps one entry per CDR3 protein. The table shows about 270,000 distinct CDR3 sequences, with 30% to 35% occurring only once. Specimen: axillary lymph node tissue. These receptors all come from a female donor with breast cancer. Some clones in this sample may be carry-over from other donors' samples.

In its sample, this clonotype was seen a few times. The rearrangement links TRBV15 to TRBJ1-1, with D unclear. Trimming took 1 base from V and 2 from J, leaving 11 bases between them. Germline V gene lookup returns CDR1 LNHNV and CDR2 YYDKDF (reference sequence). The CDR3 runs 15 residues. The CDR3 region has the DNA TGTGCCACCAGCAGAGGCGAGGGAGGAAACACTGAAGCTTTCTTT. Amino acids: CATSRGEGGNTEAFF.

A note on this clonotype: This may be a read error, as it is one base from a much larger clone. This likely comes from a read error, as the CDR3 has no conserved phenylalanine or tryptophan at its end. This rearrangement joins TRBV12-3 or TRBV12-4 to TRBJ2-3; no clear D gene. With 1 base removed from V and 6 bases from J, the gap between germline ends came to 11 bases. The CDR3 sequence is 14 residues long. CDR3 residues: CASSLVLLSDTQYL. Written as DNA, the CDR3 is TGTGCCAGCAGTTTAGTATTGCTATCTGATACGCAGTATCTT.

This clonotype appeared once. An end of the junction differs from the germline gene, which may be a read error. This chain links TRBV9 with TRBJ1-4, with D possibly being TRBD1 (5 bases). Germline V gives CDR1 SGDLS, CDR2 YYNGEE. The CDR3 length is 16 residues. The CDR3 spells CASSVKAGGTNETLFF. In DNA, the CDR3 is TGTGCCAGCAGCGTAAAAGCGGGGGGAACTAATGAAACACTGTTTTTT.

The V and J genes are TRBV11-2 and TRBJ1-2; TRBD1 matches 8 bases. CDR1 is SGHAT and CDR2 is FQNNGV in the germline V gene. With 6 bases clipped from V and 7 bases from J, the junction kept 7 bases outside the gene matches. CDR3 size: 13 residues. In DNA, the CDR3 is TGTGCCAGCAGATGCGAGGGGACAGGTGGCTACACCTTC. This encodes CASRCEGTGGYTF.

This clonotype appeared many times. This rearrangement joins TRBV6-6 to TRBJ2-3; D uncertain. Germline V gene data show CDR1 as MNHNY and CDR2 as SVGAGI (reference sequence). This CDR3 is built from 12 residues. Trimming left V 4 bases short and J 6 bases short, with 8 bases between. The DNA of the CDR3 is TGTGCCAGCAGTTCCCAATTCGATACGCAGTATTTT. Its protein product is CASSSQFDTQYF.

As regards this clonotype: A read error may explain this, as a much larger clone is one base away. The gene calls are TRBV6-4 and TRBJ1-5; D might be TRBD1 (6 bases). Per the germline V gene, CDR1 is MRHNA and CDR2 is SNTAGT. Deletions cut 8 bases from V and 4 bases from J, with 18 bases between. This CDR3 region has 15 residues. The CDR3, as DNA: TGTGCCAGCGGTCCCACAGGGTACCGGAATCAGCCCCAGCATTTT. Its protein is CASGPTGYRNQPQHF.

This clonotype was seen ten or more times. This may arise from a read error, as a much more abundant clone is one base away. V usage is TRBV15 and J usage is TRBJ1-4; D gene ambiguous. Looked up from germline, CDR1 is LNHNV and CDR2 is YYDKDF (reference sequence). The CDR3 runs to 14 residues. CDR3 sequence: CATSRARLTERLFF. The CDR3 nucleotides are TGTGCCACCAGCAGAGCAAGGTTAACTGAAAGACTGTTTTTT.

This clonotype was observed at least ten times. The CDR3 region has the DNA TGTGCCAGTAGTATAGGGTCAGGCGACTACACCTTC. Its translation: CASSIGSGDYTF. The chain has TRBV19 and TRBJ1-2; D remains unclear. The CDR3 spans 12 residues. The germline V and J ends were trimmed by 1 base and 10 bases, with 10 bases remaining between them. Germline loops: CDR1 LNHDA, CDR2 SQIVND (reference sequence).

The rearrangement uses TRBV3-1 and TRBJ2-7; possibly TRBD1 or TRBD2 for D (5 bases each). Per germline, CDR1 LGHDT and CDR2 YNNKEL (reference sequence). Trimming stripped 1 base from V and 9 bases from J, with 16 bases between. This CDR3 is 14 amino acids long. The CDR3 DNA reads TGTGCCAGCAGCCAAGGTGGTAACCCTGGGGGGCAGTACTTC. Its protein product is CASSQGGNPGGQYF.

In this sample, this clonotype turned up a few times. The rearrangement links TRBV12-3 or TRBV12-4 to TRBJ2-1; D is unresolved. The length of the CDR3 is 15 residues. The V end lost 3 bases, the J end lost 4 bases, and 13 bases lay between the germline ends. The CDR3 DNA reads as TGTGCCAGCAGTTTTAAGCTACCCCCGTACAATGAGCAGTTCTTC. Translated, it gives CASSFKLPPYNEQFF.

This clonotype was seen repeatedly, ten times or more. V and J are TRBV10-3 and TRBJ1-4, with D uncertain. Germline CDR1 ENHRY, CDR2 SYGVKD. V was shortened by 2 bases and J by 4 bases, with 8 bases between the two germline ends. The CDR3 has 14 residues. The CDR3 loop reads CAISERGDNEKLFF. CDR3 coding DNA: TGTGCCATCAGTGAGCGGGGAGATAATGAAAAACTGTTTTTT.

This clonotype was seen repeatedly, ten times or more. This chain uses TRBV7-9 with TRBJ2-1; the D is unclear. The CDR3 totals 13 residues. Germline lookup yields CDR1 SEHNR and CDR2 FQNEAQ (reference sequence). Trimming stripped 2 bases from V and 6 bases from J, with 8 bases between. In DNA, the CDR3 is TGTGCCAGCAGCTTACCCAGGCGCAATGAGCAGTTCTTC. Encoded protein: CASSLPRRNEQFF.

This clonotype was counted ten times or more. V gene TRBV6-5 combines with J gene TRBJ2-7; TRBD2 is a possible D gene (7 bases). Germline CDR1 MNHEY, CDR2 SVGAGI. This CDR3 spans 13 amino acids. V was pared by 2 bases and J by 13 bases, with 18 bases between. The CDR3 nucleotides are TGTGCCAGCAGTTACAGCCGGGGGGCGGGGGACTACTTC. Translated, it gives CASSYSRGAGDYF.

This clonotype has at least ten counts. The chain has TRBV20-1 and TRBJ2-3, with D unclear. The V end was cut by 3 bases, the J end by 0 bases, with 16 bases between. The V gene's germline CDR1 is DFQATT and CDR2 SNEGSKA (reference sequence). This CDR3 is 16 amino acids long. The CDR3 sequence: CSARGGRPSSTDTQYF. The CDR3 DNA sequence: TGCAGTGCTAGGGGCGGAAGGCCTAGTAGCACAGATACGCAGTATTTT.

A few counts support this clonotype. V gene TRBV6-2 or TRBV6-3 combines with J gene TRBJ2-7; the D is unclear. The length of the CDR3 is 17 residues. The V end lost 3 bases, the J end lost 5 bases, and 23 bases lay between the germline ends. Germline V gene lookup returns CDR1 MNHEY and CDR2 SVGEGT. CDR3 bases: TGTGCCAGCAGTTATCTCACGTTTAAGGGTTTTTCGCACGAGCAGTACTTC. It encodes CASSYLTFKGFSHEQYF.

This clonotype was detected ten times or more. The chain is built from TRBV9 and TRBJ2-7; D gene ambiguous. Germline V lookup: CDR1 SGDLS, CDR2 YYNGEE. Trimming removed 0 bases at V and 0 bases at J, with 7 bases between. The CDR3 runs 14 residues. The DNA of the CDR3 is TGTGCCAGCAGCGTAGGACCAGACTCCTACGAGCAGTACTTC. It encodes CASSVGPDSYEQYF.

There are many counts of this clonotype. The rearrangement links TRBV7-8 to TRBJ2-5; possible D gene TRBD2, 5 bases. V gave up 2 bases and J gave up 6 bases, with 10 bases separating them. The length of the CDR3 is 13 residues. Per the germline V gene, CDR1 is SGHVS and CDR2 is FQNEAQ. The CDR3: CASSLRGSQTQYF. The CDR3 nucleotides read TGTGCCAGCAGCTTAAGAGGGTCGCAGACCCAGTACTTC.

This clonotype was recorded at least ten times. The chain employs TRBV14 and TRBJ2-7; 8 bases match TRBD1. This CDR3 has 15 amino acids. The V segment lost 4 bases and the J segment 7 bases; nucleotides outside the gene matches: 12. Looked up from germline, CDR1 is SGHDN and CDR2 is FVKESK. The CDR3 sequence is CASSRRRSGGEEQYF. For the CDR3, the DNA is TGTGCCAGCAGCCGACGACGCTCAGGGGGCGAAGAGCAGTACTTC.

This chain joins TRBV18 and TRBJ2-2, with D perhaps given as TRBD1 or TRBD2 (6 bases each). The CDR3 has 16 amino acids. V was trimmed by 2 bases and J by 1 base, leaving 11 bases between them. Germline CDR1 KGHSH, CDR2 LQKENI. CDR3 sequence reads: CASSPRRGENTGELFF. The CDR3 DNA is TGTGCCAGCTCACCAAGAAGGGGGGAGAACACCGGGGAGCTGTTTTTT.

This clonotype was seen at least ten times. The gene calls are TRBV20-1 and TRBJ2-3, with 15 positions matching TRBD2. Germline lookup yields CDR1 DFQATT and CDR2 SNEGSKA (reference sequence). CDR3 size: 16 residues. Trimming at V came to 6 bases and at J to 0 bases, leaving 4 bases not matched to a gene. In nucleotides, the CDR3 is TGCAGTGCAAGGACTAGCGGGGGGGGGAGCACAGATACGCAGTATTTT. Amino acids: CSARTSGGGSTDTQYF.

Note on this clonotype: One base away lies a much larger clone, so this may be a sequencing read error. V gene TRBV11-2 combines with J gene TRBJ1-6; TRBD1 might be the D (5 bases). V lost 3 bases, J lost 4 bases, and 10 bases lay in between. The germline CDR1 and CDR2 sequences are SGHAT and FQNNGV. The CDR3 extends over 15 amino acids. The CDR3 is CASSFRAGYNSPLHF. In DNA, the CDR3 is TGTGCCAGCAGCTTCAGGGCGGGGTATAATTCACCCCTCCACTTT.

This clonotype has a count of ten or more. The chain is built from TRBV11-1 and TRBJ2-3; 7 bases are shared with TRBD1. Germline-derived CDR1 and CDR2 are SGHAT and FQDESV (reference sequence). Losses at the gene ends were 5 bases for V and 2 bases for J; bases not matched to a gene: 7. The CDR3 is 15 amino acids. This chain's CDR3 is CASSTGQTNTDTQYF. The CDR3 DNA is TGTGCCAGCAGCACGGGACAGACCAACACAGATACGCAGTATTTT.

The chain uses TRBV5-4 and TRBJ2-1, with 11 bases lining up with TRBD2. V gave up 4 bases and J gave up 12 bases; unmatched junction bases: 12. CDR1 SGHNT and CDR2 YYREEE come from the germline V gene (reference sequence). This CDR3 is 15 amino acids long. CDR3 sequence: CASSVAASGRRSQFF. The CDR3 DNA is TGTGCCAGCAGCGTTGCGGCTAGCGGGAGGAGATCGCAGTTCTTC.

Points on this clonotype: This may stem from a read error, because a much larger clone lies one nucleotide away. The chain carries TRBV5-1 and TRBJ2-5; 13 nucleotides match TRBD2. The CDR3 totals 16 residues. The trim removed 4 bases at V and 7 bases at J, leaving 10 bases unmatched. Germline CDR1 and CDR2: SGHRS and YFSETQ. The DNA of the CDR3 is TGCGCCAGCAGCACCGAACTAGCGGGAGGGTTGAGGACCCAGTACTTC. Amino acid sequence: CASSTELAGGLRTQYF.

A note on this clonotype: A much larger clone lies one base from this, so it may be a read error. The chain couples TRBV6-2 or TRBV6-3 to TRBJ1-2; no clear D. This CDR3 contains 13 residues. Germline CDR1 is MNHEY and CDR2 is SVGEGT. In nucleotides, the CDR3 is TGTGCTCCTTTCCCGCGAGTTTACAGTGGCTACACCTTC. It translates to CAPFPRVYSGYTF.

CDR3 nucleotides: TGTGCCACCAGCAGTCGACAAGCCTCTGGAAACACCATATATTTT. Translating gives CATSSRQASGNTIYF. The chain combines TRBV15 with TRBJ1-3; D remains ambiguous. The CDR3 has 15 residues. Trimming removed 3 bases at V and 0 bases at J, with 9 bases between. Germline CDR1 reads LNHNV; CDR2 reads YYDKDF (reference sequence).

This clonotype was seen ten or more times. The rearrangement links TRBV7-9 to TRBJ2-1; unclear D gene. Trimming stripped 1 base from V and 12 bases from J, with 10 bases between. The CDR3 is 12 residues long. Germline V lookup: CDR1 SEHNR, CDR2 FQNEAQ (reference sequence). Here the CDR3 reads CASSLGGSGQFF. The CDR3, as DNA: TGTGCCAGCAGCTTAGGTGGTAGTGGGCAGTTCTTC.

This clonotype was picked up many times. The rearrangement uses TRBV4-2 and TRBJ2-3; D is uncertain. CDR1 and CDR2 (germline): LGHNA, YNFKEQ. The CDR3 sequence is 15 residues long. V was clipped by 4 bases and J by 0 bases, with 11 bases between them. The CDR3 nucleotides read TGTGCCAGCAGCCTAGAATATGGGAGCACAGATACGCAGTATTTT. Translated, it gives CASSLEYGSTDTQYF.

In its sample, this clonotype was seen a few times. This chain links TRBV28 with TRBJ2-3; the match to TRBD2 covers 10 bases. With 6 bases clipped from V and 2 bases from J, the junction kept 5 bases outside the gene matches. The length of the CDR3 is 15 residues. Looked up from germline, CDR1 is MDHEN and CDR2 is SYDVKM. The CDR3 coding sequence is TGTGCCAGCAGCCCAAGCGGGAGGGCCACAGATACGCAGTATTTT. Amino acid sequence: CASSPSGRATDTQYF.

V gene TRBV7-2 combines with J gene TRBJ2-2; unclear D gene. CDR1 SGHTA and CDR2 FQGNSA come from the germline V gene. CDR3 length: 17 residues. The V and J ends lost 5 bases and 4 bases respectively, with 20 bases between them. CDR3 nucleotides: TGTGCCAGCAGCCCCAACCTACCTACGTTTGGCACCGGGGAGCTGTTTTTT. Protein product: CASSPNLPTFGTGELFF.

This chain uses TRBV10-3 with TRBJ2-3, with 7 bases aligning to TRBD2. There are 16 residues in the CDR3. Looked up from germline, CDR1 is ENHRY and CDR2 is SYGVKD. J was trimmed by 1 base and V by 10 bases; bases with no gene match: 14. CDR3 coding DNA: TGTGCCAGAAGTTACCAACCCCTAGCGGGCACAGATACGCAGTATTTT. It encodes CARSYQPLAGTDTQYF.